Described below is a single TCR beta chain sequence and its context. This entry comes from a study of blood T cells in healthy people across ages. Primers used in a second PCR of about 6 to 12 cycles were a sample-barcoded 5' primer and a J-beta primer mix. Through a template-switch adaptor with 12 random nucleotides, each cDNA molecule received a tag. TCRdb redid the calling of the 5' RACE reads with MiXCR, one entry per CDR3 protein. The sample shows more than 650,000 distinct CDR3 sequences, under 30% of them seen only once. Germline CDR1 reads DFQATT; CDR2 reads SNEGSKA (reference sequence). V lost 5 bases, J lost 1 base, and 1 base stayed unmatched. CDR3 length: 14 residues. These records were also assigned to another study, of T cells of mothers and their children. That work states: Persistent microchimeric T cell clones were not found at ~100 per million sensitivity.

The sequence came from a boy aged 5-17 years in good health. V and J are TRBV20-1 and TRBJ1-4; TRBD1 agrees at 10 bases. Material for sequencing was blood. CDR3 coding DNA: TGCAGTGCTGGACAGGGGGGAACTAATGAAAAACTGTTTTTT. It codes for CSAGQGGTNEKLFF.